What follows are 6 T cell receptor beta chains derived from one specimen sequenced in a study of cutaneous CD30+ T cell lymphoproliferative disorder and hepatitis E. The protocol was immunoSEQ multiplex PCR, while the TCRdb copy is restricted to in-frame clones and leaves out a portion. This sample has several thousand clones; less than 80% occur once, and the top ten carry approximately 1%. Sequences were obtained from blood. The receptors stem from a human donor with a cutaneous T cell lymphoproliferative disorder associated with hepatitis E virus.

V and J are TRBV6-5 and TRBJ2-3; D not resolved. From germline, CDR1 is MNHEY and CDR2 SVGAGI. The CDR3 runs to 14 residues. Trimming pared 0 bases from V and 2 bases from J, leaving 6 bases between. CDR3 sequence reads: CASSYSTSTDTQYF. CDR3 nucleotide sequence: TGTGCCAGCAGTTACTCAACATCCACAGATACGCAGTATTTT.

The chain uses TRBV2 and TRBJ1-4; 10 nucleotides line up with TRBD1. CDR1 SNHLY and CDR2 FYNNEI come from the germline V gene. This CDR3 spans 15 amino acids. J lost 6 bases, V lost 6 bases, and 7 bases had no gene match. This CDR3 is CASRLTGTGDEKLFF. DNA for the CDR3: TGTGCCAGCAGGTTAACCGGGACAGGGGATGAAAAACTGTTTTTT.

This sequence joins TRBV12-2 and TRBJ1-5. TRBV12-2 is a pseudogene segment. The CDR3 loop spans 21 amino acids. CDR3 in amino acids: CASRLGGRPQGDIHGNQPQHF. CDR3 nucleotide sequence: TGTGCAAGTCGCTTAGGCGGGAGACCTCAAGGGGACATTCACGGCAATCAGCCCCAGCATTTT.

This chain uses TRBV6-6 with TRBJ1-5; D not certain. The V end was cut by 7 bases, the J end by 4 bases, with 11 bases between. The CDR3 length is 13 residues. Germline V gene lookup returns CDR1 MNHNY and CDR2 SVGAGI (reference sequence). CDR3 sequence (DNA): TGTGCCAGCAAAACGGTCTCTAATCAGCCCCAGCATTTT. Translating it yields CASKTVSNQPQHF.

The chain joins TRBV6-5 to TRBJ2-7; 7 bases match TRBD1. Germline-derived CDR1 and CDR2 are MNHEY and SVGAGI. There are 15 residues in the CDR3. The trim removed 6 bases at V and 2 bases at J, leaving 10 bases unmatched. In DNA, the CDR3 is TGTGCCAGCAGACCCTGGACAGGACCTCCCTACGAGCAGTACTTC. Its protein is CASRPWTGPPYEQYF.

CDR3 amino acids: CATSSLASETQYF. DNA of the CDR3: TGTGCCACCAGCAGCCTAGCGTCGGAGACCCAGTACTTC. The genes are TRBV15 and TRBJ2-5, with a tentative D call TRBD2 (6 bases). The V and J ends lost 3 bases and 5 bases respectively, with 10 bases between them. This CDR3 has 13 residues. The germline CDR1 and CDR2 sequences are LNHNV and YYDKDF (reference sequence).